The rows below give T cell receptor beta chains drawn from one sample of a study of blood T cell repertoires in COVID-19. The table came from immunoSEQ multiplex PCR; TCRdb's copy has only in-frame clones and leaves some out. This sample has roughly 360,000 clones, with 81% found just once. The sequenced sample consisted of peripheral blood. All receptors come from a human donor with acute or convalescent COVID-19. The donor label of this sample is uncertain. Each CDR3 is given with its conserved first and last residue. The order of the fields is V gene, D gene, clone size, CDR3 length, J gene, CDR3 protein, CDR3 DNA. The D gene is left open where the match is weak. Part of the rows lack a size; the others show once, few, many or a class for expanded clones.

V: TRBV19; D: TRBD1; size: NA; length: 12; J: TRBJ2-3; CDR3: CASSFRTGAQYF; DNA: TGTGCCAGTAGTTTTCGGACAGGGGCGCAGTATTTT
V: TRBV5-6; D: TRBD1; size: NA; length: 14; J: TRBJ1-2; CDR3: CASSSRTGATGYTF; DNA: TGTGCCAGCAGCTCTCGGACAGGGGCTACGGGCTACACCTTC
V: TRBV30; D: TRBD1; size: NA; length: 15; J: TRBJ1-4; CDR3: CAWTQGTGGTEKLFF; DNA: TGTGCCTGGACCCAGGGGACAGGGGGGACTGAAAAACTGTTTTTT
V: TRBV6-5; D: NA; size: NA; length: 15; J: TRBJ2-2; CDR3: CASSTRPGGTGELFF; DNA: TGTGCCAGCAGTACCCGCCCCGGGGGCACCGGGGAGCTGTTTTTT
V: TRBV27; D: NA; size: few; length: 13; J: TRBJ1-1; CDR3: CATGRGMNTEAFF; DNA: TGTGCCACCGGTCGAGGGATGAACACTGAAGCTTTCTTT
V: TRBV30; D: NA; size: few; length: 13; J: TRBJ1-4; CDR3: CAWNGGGFEKLFF; DNA: TGTGCCTGGAATGGAGGCGGGTTTGAAAAACTGTTTTTT
V: TRBV6-5; D: TRBD1; size: NA; length: 15; J: TRBJ2-3; CDR3: CASSYRQGAPDTQYF; DNA: TGTGCCAGCAGTTACAGGCAGGGGGCCCCAGATACGCAGTATTTT
V: TRBV28; D: NA; size: NA; length: 15; J: TRBJ1-1; CDR3: CASSLYGQGNTEAFF; DNA: TGTGCCAGCAGTTTATATGGGCAGGGGAACACTGAAGCTTTCTTT
V: TRBV30; D: TRBD2; size: NA; length: 17; J: TRBJ2-3; CDR3: CAWRKPGGLDYTDTQYF; DNA: TGTGCCTGGAGGAAACCCGGCGGACTAGACTACACAGATACGCAGTATTTT
V: TRBV29-1; D: NA; size: few; length: 12; J: TRBJ1-2; CDR3: CSVAYTTHGYTF; DNA: TGCAGCGTTGCTTACACCACCCATGGCTACACCTTC
V: TRBV12-3/TRBV12-4; D: NA; size: NA; length: 13; J: TRBJ1-1; CDR3: CASSLDSNTEAFF; DNA: TGTGCCAGCAGCCTGGACAGCAACACTGAAGCTTTCTTT
V: TRBV5-4; D: NA; size: NA; length: 14; J: TRBJ1-6; CDR3: CASSLGQGSSPLHF; DNA: TGTGCCAGCAGCTTGGGGCAGGGTTCTTCACCCCTCCACTTT
V: TRBV19; D: TRBD2; size: NA; length: 15; J: TRBJ2-7; CDR3: CASSTGLAGVHEQYF; DNA: TGTGCCAGTAGTACGGGACTAGCGGGGGTACACGAGCAGTACTTC
V: TRBV7-2; D: TRBD2; size: NA; length: 15; J: TRBJ2-5; CDR3: CASSSQRGPQETQYF; DNA: TGTGCCAGCAGCTCCCAGCGGGGGCCACAAGAGACCCAGTACTTC
V: TRBV5-1; D: NA; size: NA; length: 15; J: TRBJ2-7; CDR3: CASTGDGTGNYEQYF; DNA: TGCGCCAGCACGGGGGATGGTACGGGGAACTACGAGCAGTACTTC
V: TRBV19; D: NA; size: NA; length: 13; J: TRBJ1-5; CDR3: CASSKTGVGPQHF; DNA: TGTGCCAGTAGCAAGACAGGAGTTGGGCCCCAGCATTTT
V: TRBV7-9; D: NA; size: once; length: 15; J: TRBJ1-1; CDR3: CASSFSGQSNTEAFF; DNA: TGTGCCAGCAGTTTCTCCGGACAGTCGAACACTGAAGCTTTCTTT
V: TRBV5-1; D: TRBD2; size: NA; length: 14; J: TRBJ2-1; CDR3: CASSLPTGGGEQFF; DNA: TGCGCCAGCAGCTTACCCACGGGGGGGGGTGAGCAGTTCTTC
V: TRBV18; D: NA; size: NA; length: 13; J: TRBJ1-1; CDR3: CASSPSGGPEAFF; DNA: TGTGCCAGCTCACCATCTGGGGGCCCTGAAGCTTTCTTT
V: TRBV5-1; D: TRBD2; size: few; length: 18; J: TRBJ2-3; CDR3: CASSLGLAGAASTDTQYF; DNA: TGCGCCAGCAGCTTGGGACTAGCGGGAGCGGCGAGCACAGATACGCAGTATTTT
V: TRBV28; D: NA; size: NA; length: 12; J: TRBJ1-1; CDR3: CASSSLRTEAFF; DNA: TGTGCCAGCAGTTCCCTCCGGACTGAAGCTTTCTTT
V: TRBV5-1; D: NA; size: NA; length: 14; J: TRBJ1-6; CDR3: CASSFGGGDSPLHF; DNA: TGCGCCAGCAGCTTTGGAGGAGGGGATTCACCCCTCCACTTT
V: TRBV24-1; D: TRBD1; size: NA; length: 18; J: TRBJ2-2; CDR3: CATSDFFATGAGAGELFF; DNA: TGTGCCACCAGTGATTTTTTCGCGACAGGGGCGGGTGCCGGGGAGCTGTTTTTT
V: TRBV2; D: NA; size: NA; length: 15; J: TRBJ1-5; CDR3: CASSSRGQVNQPQHF; DNA: TGTGCCAGCAGTTCCCGTGGGCAGGTAAATCAGCCCCAGCATTTT
V: TRBV24-1; D: TRBD1; size: NA; length: 14; J: TRBJ1-2; CDR3: CATSDRQGLGGYTF; DNA: TGTGCCACCAGTGATAGACAGGGGTTAGGAGGCTACACCTTC
V: TRBV5-1; D: TRBD1; size: NA; length: 15; J: TRBJ1-6; CDR3: CASSHFGQGNSPLHF; DNA: TGCGCCAGCAGCCACTTCGGACAGGGGAATTCACCCCTCCACTTT
V: TRBV10-2; D: TRBD1; size: NA; length: 14; J: TRBJ1-3; CDR3: CATTGTGNENTIYF; DNA: TGCGCCACCACTGGGACAGGGAATGAAAACACCATATATTTT
V: TRBV6-5; D: TRBD1; size: NA; length: 15; J: TRBJ1-2; CDR3: CASSYSPTGNYGYTF; DNA: TGTGCCAGCAGTTACTCCCCGACAGGGAACTATGGCTACACCTTC
V: TRBV11-2; D: NA; size: NA; length: 19; J: TRBJ2-1; CDR3: CASSLESPSSYFPYNEQFF; DNA: TGTGCCAGCAGCTTAGAATCGCCTAGCTCTTATTTTCCCTACAATGAGCAGTTCTTC